The rows below give T cell receptor beta chains drawn from one sample of a study of Ad26.COV2.S vaccination and SARS-CoV-2 variants. The table came from immunoSEQ multiplex PCR; TCRdb's copy has only in-frame clones and leaves some out. Of under 550,000 clones listed, approximately 90% are singletons. The source was peripheral blood, collected in a trial of Ad26.COV2.S vaccine versus placebo. These receptor sequences come from a person between 18 and 60 years old who received the Ad26.COV2.S COVID-19 vaccine or a placebo. CDR3s include the opening cysteine and the closing phenylalanine or tryptophan. A D gene is named only where the DNA matches it firmly. Size values are once, few and many counts, or a class for expanded clones, and some rows have none.

J gene,D gene,CDR3 length,clone size,V gene,CDR3 protein,CDR3 DNA
TRBJ2-5,.,14,once,TRBV27,CASSFSRGQETQYF,TGTGCCAGCAGTTTTTCGAGGGGCCAAGAGACCCAGTACTTC
TRBJ2-6,TRBD1,17,.,TRBV3-1/TRBV3-2,CASSPGTGGFGANVLTF,TGTGCCAGCAGCCCTGGGACAGGGGGGTTTGGGGCCAACGTCCTGACTTTC
TRBJ1-5,.,14,few,TRBV12-5,CASGGSLGNQPQHF,TGTGCTAGCGGGGGGTCCCTCGGGAATCAGCCCCAGCATTTT
TRBJ2-2,.,13,once,TRBV6-2/TRBV6-3,CASSYRGTGELFF,TGTGCCAGCAGTTACAGGGGCACCGGGGAGCTGTTTTTT
TRBJ2-5,TRBD1,14,.,TRBV18,CASSGQDRDATQYF,TGTGCCAGCTCGGGCCAAGACAGGGATGCGACCCAGTACTTC
TRBJ2-5,TRBD2,13,once,TRBV6-4,CARDPGGQETQYF,TGTGCCAGGGACCCGGGAGGCCAAGAGACCCAGTACTTC
TRBJ2-1,TRBD2,15,.,TRBV18,CASRLAGGPYNEQFF,TGTGCCAGCCGACTAGCGGGAGGGCCCTACAATGAGCAGTTCTTC
TRBJ2-1,TRBD2,17,.,TRBV4-3,CASSHGPTSGKENEQFF,TGCGCCAGCAGCCATGGCCCGACTAGCGGGAAAGAAAATGAGCAGTTCTTC
TRBJ2-5,.,18,.,TRBV18,CASSILHGDTGLQETQYF,TGTGCCAGCTCCATCCTCCACGGGGACACGGGTCTCCAAGAGACCCAGTACTTC
TRBJ2-7,.,15,once,TRBV9,CASSVGREGAYEQYF,TGTGCCAGCAGCGTAGGAAGGGAGGGGGCCTACGAGCAGTACTTC
TRBJ1-2,TRBD1,14,.,TRBV6-5,CASKMTGGAGGYTF,TGTGCCAGCAAAATGACAGGGGGCGCGGGTGGCTACACCTTC
TRBJ2-5,TRBD2,15,few,TRBV6-6,CASSYTSGSGETQYF,TGTGCCAGCAGTTACACTAGCGGGAGCGGAGAGACCCAGTACTTC
TRBJ2-1,TRBD2,15,.,TRBV25-1,CASSESGGYLNEQFF,TGTGCCAGCAGTGAATCGGGGGGGTACCTCAATGAGCAGTTCTTC
TRBJ2-3,TRBD2,16,once,TRBV6-2/TRBV6-3,CASSYGGTSSVGTQYF,TGTGCCAGCAGTTACGGGGGGACTAGCAGCGTAGGTACGCAGTATTTT
TRBJ2-1,.,15,.,TRBV25-1,CASSEWRASYNEQFF,TGTGCCAGCAGTGAATGGAGGGCGTCCTACAATGAGCAGTTCTTC
TRBJ1-1,.,15,.,TRBV6-1,CASSELGGGATEAFF,TGTGCCAGCAGTGAATTAGGGGGGGGAGCCACTGAAGCTTTCTTT
TRBJ2-1,TRBD1,15,.,TRBV30,CAWRSKGTAGNEQFF,TGTGCCTGGAGGTCAAAGGGGACAGCCGGGAATGAGCAGTTCTTC
TRBJ1-1,.,14,.,TRBV14,CASLPRDGNTEAFF,TGTGCCAGCCTCCCAAGGGACGGGAACACTGAAGCTTTCTTT
TRBJ1-3,.,18,few,TRBV5-1,CASSSSSGELSSGNTIYF,TGCGCCAGCAGCTCTTCATCAGGAGAGCTTAGCTCTGGAAACACCATATATTTT
TRBJ1-4,.,13,.,TRBV12-3/TRBV12-4,CASSWVGSEKLFF,TGTGCCAGCAGTTGGGTAGGGAGTGAAAAACTGTTTTTT
TRBJ1-1,.,15,.,TRBV6-5,CASSYSSVGGTEAFF,TGTGCCAGCAGTTACTCGAGCGTGGGAGGCACTGAAGCTTTCTTT
TRBJ1-4,.,14,once,TRBV29-1,CSVAGAPTNEKLFF,TGCAGCGTTGCGGGGGCGCCGACTAATGAAAAACTGTTTTTT
TRBJ2-7,.,13,.,TRBV3-1/TRBV3-2,CASSRDRNYEQYF,TGTGCCAGCAGCCGGGACCGGAATTACGAGCAGTACTTC
TRBJ2-2,TRBD1,15,.,TRBV5-1,CASSLTGTGGGELFF,TGCGCCAGCAGCTTGACCGGGACAGGGGGCGGGGAGCTGTTTTTT
TRBJ2-1,.,15,.,TRBV13,CASSLGLARYNEQFF,TGTGCCAGCAGCTTAGGACTAGCTAGGTACAATGAGCAGTTCTTC
TRBJ1-2,TRBD1,17,.,TRBV18,CASSPTDRDRRTYGYTF,TGTGCCAGCTCACCAACGGACCGGGACAGGAGGACCTATGGCTACACCTTC
TRBJ2-3,.,14,.,TRBV20-1,CSASGRELTDTQYF,TGCAGTGCTAGTGGACGGGAGCTAACAGATACGCAGTATTTT
TRBJ2-7,.,15,.,TRBV6-1,CASSEVKLSSYEQYF,TGTGCCAGCAGTGAAGTAAAGCTTAGCTCCTACGAGCAGTACTTC
TRBJ1-5,TRBD1,15,once,TRBV28,CASRTGGAGNQPQHF,TGTGCCAGCAGGACAGGGGGCGCAGGCAATCAGCCCCAGCATTTT
TRBJ2-7,.,15,once,TRBV10-2,CASSELGLRPYEQYF,TGCGCCAGCAGTGAACTGGGACTCCGGCCCTACGAGCAGTACTTC
TRBJ2-1,.,17,.,TRBV7-3,CASSLTPLESSYNEQFF,TGTGCCAGCAGCTTAACGCCCCTAGAAAGCTCCTACAATGAGCAGTTCTTC
TRBJ2-7,.,13,.,TRBV6-5,CASSYSQGSEQYF,TGTGCCAGCAGTTATTCTCAGGGGAGCGAGCAGTACTTC
TRBJ2-1,TRBD2,16,.,TRBV10-1,CASSAQTSGVYNEQFF,TGCGCCAGCAGTGCCCAAACTAGCGGGGTCTACAATGAGCAGTTCTTC
TRBJ1-1,.,13,.,TRBV6-5,CASRRTLGTEAFF,TGTGCCAGCAGGCGGACGTTGGGGACTGAAGCTTTCTTT
TRBJ1-1,.,12,.,TRBV28,CASSVGLDEAFF,TGTGCCAGCAGCGTCGGACTGGATGAAGCTTTCTTT
TRBJ2-7,.,15,.,TRBV4-3,CASSQDRAGSYEQYF,TGCGCCAGCAGCCAAGATCGTGCCGGGAGTTACGAGCAGTACTTC
TRBJ2-7,.,15,.,TRBV5-1,CASSSRRQPPREQYF,TGCGCCAGCAGCTCCAGAAGACAGCCCCCGCGGGAGCAGTACTTC
TRBJ1-6,.,18,.,TRBV21-1,CASSYYPLEYRGYSPLHF,TGTGCCAGCAGCTATTACCCCCTTGAGTACAGGGGATATTCACCCCTCCACTTT
TRBJ2-1,TRBD2,16,once,TRBV11-1,CASSPLTGGASNEQFF,TGTGCCAGCAGCCCACTCACGGGAGGGGCCTCGAATGAGCAGTTCTTC
TRBJ2-6,.,16,many,TRBV3-1/TRBV3-2,CASSQGSGSGANVLTF,TGTGCCAGCAGCCAAGGGAGCGGCTCTGGGGCCAACGTCCTGACTTTC
TRBJ2-3,.,14,.,TRBV27,CASSLGYDSDTQYF,TGTGCCAGCAGTTTAGGTTACGACTCAGATACGCAGTATTTT
TRBJ2-1,TRBD2,16,.,TRBV7-9,CASSLVTSGRDNEQFF,TGTGCCAGCAGCTTAGTAACTAGCGGGAGGGACAATGAGCAGTTCTTC
TRBJ2-5,TRBD1,13,.,TRBV18,CASSRDRKETQYF,TGTGCCAGCTCACGGGACAGGAAAGAGACCCAGTACTTC
TRBJ2-7,.,13,.,TRBV27,CATSTRGAYEQYF,TGTGCCACCTCCACCAGGGGGGCCTACGAGCAGTACTTC
TRBJ2-7,TRBD1,13,.,TRBV5-1,CASSWGTGNEQYF,TGCGCCAGCAGCTGGGGGACAGGGAACGAGCAGTACTTC
TRBJ1-5,.,14,.,TRBV24-1,CATSDNSYAQPQHF,TGTGCCACCAGTGATAACTCCTACGCTCAGCCCCAGCATTTT
TRBJ2-2,.,12,.,TRBV9,CASSPRDGELFF,TGTGCCAGCAGCCCGCGAGACGGGGAGCTGTTTTTT
TRBJ1-1,.,14,.,TRBV29-1,CSVGPQGPNTEAFF,TGCAGCGTTGGGCCCCAGGGCCCTAACACTGAAGCTTTCTTT
TRBJ1-2,TRBD1,16,.,TRBV15,CATSVGGQPLNYGYTF,TGTGCCACCAGCGTAGGGGGACAGCCGCTTAACTATGGCTACACCTTC
TRBJ2-3,TRBD1,13,.,TRBV27,CARLPGQGDTQYF,TGTGCCAGACTTCCGGGACAGGGGGATACGCAGTATTTT
TRBJ2-5,.,14,.,TRBV7-2,CASSPIRGSEAQYF,TGTGCCAGCAGCCCTATAAGGGGGTCGGAGGCCCAGTACTTC
TRBJ1-2,.,13,.,TRBV15,CATSRDGDYGYTF,TGTGCCACCAGCAGAGATGGCGACTATGGCTACACCTTC
TRBJ2-2,TRBD2,18,many,TRBV11-3,CASSLDHSGSANTGELFF,TGTGCCAGCAGCTTAGATCACAGCGGGAGTGCGAACACCGGGGAGCTGTTTTTT
TRBJ2-1,.,15,.,TRBV6-2/TRBV6-3,CASSYKLHAYNEQFF,TGTGCCAGCAGTTACAAACTACACGCCTACAATGAGCAGTTCTTC